The 12 T cell receptor beta chains presented below share a single source sample, sequenced in a study of sequential checkpoint blockade in melanoma. This sample's treatment: randomized to nivolumab then ipilimumab (arm A) or the reverse (arm B). Measured with immunoSEQ multiplex PCR; TCRdb has only the in-frame clones, and not every one. The table lists 15,000 or so clones, about 68% of them singletons. The sample was CD8+ T cells sorted from blood (inferred from file names), taken from a patient given nivolumab and ipilimumab in sequence. Receptor source: a human donor with melanoma.

The chain is built from TRBV27 and TRBJ2-1; 7 bases agree with TRBD1. V was clipped by 3 bases and J by 0 bases; unmatched bases: 5. This CDR3 comprises 16 residues. Per germline, CDR1 MNHEY and CDR2 SMNVEV (reference sequence). CDR3 in amino acids: CASSLKGAYSYNEQFF. In DNA form, the CDR3 reads TGTGCCAGCAGTTTGAAGGGGGCCTACTCCTACAATGAGCAGTTCTTC.

The chain couples TRBV2 to TRBJ1-5, with TRBD1 as a possible D gene (6 bases). The CDR3 runs 14 residues. Germline V lookup: CDR1 SNHLY, CDR2 FYNNEI. The V gene lost 1 base and the J gene lost 6 bases, with 10 bases spanning the gap. CDR3 sequence reads: CASSEGGLLQPQHF. Here the CDR3 DNA reads TGTGCCAGCAGTGAAGGGGGGCTACTTCAGCCCCAGCATTTT.

The table lists this clone with a few counts. In nucleotides, the CDR3 is TGTGCCAGCGCGGCAGGGGGCTTGGATGGCTACACCTTC. This gives the protein CASAAGGLDGYTF. The V and J genes are TRBV27 and TRBJ1-2, with 8 bases identical to TRBD1. Losses at the gene ends were 8 bases for V and 6 bases for J; bases not matched to a gene: 8. Germline V gene sequence: CDR1 MNHEY, CDR2 SMNVEV (reference sequence). The CDR3 consists of 13 residues.

Concerning this clone itself: The sample holds other DNA sequences that translate to the same CDR3. V and J are TRBV9 and TRBJ2-6; D may be TRBD2 (6 bases). V was trimmed by 3 bases and J by 2 bases, leaving 9 bases between them. The CDR3 totals 15 residues. CDR1 is SGDLS, CDR2 YYNGEE, per germline. CDR3 in amino acids: CASSGREAGANVLTF. As DNA, the CDR3 is TGTGCCAGCAGCGGCAGGGAGGCTGGGGCCAACGTCCTGACTTTC.

The V gene is TRBV27, the J gene TRBJ2-2; D is undetermined. The V end was cut by 10 bases, the J end by 6 bases, with 15 bases between. The germline V gene encodes CDR1 MNHEY and CDR2 SMNVEV (reference sequence). This CDR3 has 13 amino acids. This chain's CDR3 is CATYGPDPGELFF. CDR3 in DNA: TGTGCCACTTATGGGCCAGATCCCGGGGAGCTGTTTTTT.

The genes are TRBV5-1 and TRBJ2-5, with D possibly TRBD2 on 7 matching bases. Germline V lookup: CDR1 SGHRS, CDR2 YFSETQ. This CDR3 has 16 residues. V lost 7 bases and J lost 6, with 25 bases in between. CDR3 sequence reads: CASGSNRGAKEKTQYF. The CDR3 DNA follows: TGCGCCAGCGGATCCAACCGGGGGGCGAAGGAAAAGACCCAGTACTTC.

This rearrangement joins TRBV6-5 to TRBJ2-7; TRBD1 matches at 10 bases. There are 13 residues in the CDR3. The J segment lost 5 bases and the V segment lost 8 bases, leaving 6 bases of the junction unmatched. CDR1 MNHEY and CDR2 SVGAGI come from the germline V gene. CDR3 loop: CASGGTGENEQYV. The CDR3 DNA reads as TGTGCCAGCGGTGGGACAGGGGAAAACGAGCAGTACGTC.

The V and J genes are TRBV5-1 and TRBJ1-2; D gene ambiguous. Per the germline V gene, CDR1 is SGHRS and CDR2 is YFSETQ. The CDR3 is 13 residues long. V was clipped by 0 bases and J by 6 bases, with 9 bases between them. DNA of the CDR3: TGCGCCAGCAGCTTGGTGAGGAAAGATGGCTACACCTTC. Its protein product is CASSLVRKDGYTF.

The V and J genes are TRBV13 and TRBJ2-3; no clear D. This CDR3 is 14 amino acids long. Germline CDR1 and CDR2: PRHDT and FYEKMQ (reference sequence). Trimming pared 6 bases from V and 5 bases from J, leaving 15 bases between. CDR3 nucleotides: TGTGCCAGCAGTTCGATGCGGCGAATAGATACGCAGTATTTT. Its translation is CASSSMRRIDTQYF.

The chain links TRBV9 to TRBJ2-3; tentative D call: TRBD2 (6 bases). The CDR3 consists of 16 residues. V lost 0 bases and J lost 2, with 13 bases in between. From germline, CDR1 is SGDLS and CDR2 YYNGEE. The CDR3 DNA reads as TGTGCCAGCAGCGTAGATAGACTAGGGGACACAGATACGCAGTATTTT. Protein sequence: CASSVDRLGDTDTQYF.

The rearrangement links TRBV6-6 to TRBJ1-5; perhaps TRBD1 as D (5 bases). V was clipped by 5 bases and J by 1 base, with 12 bases between them. CDR3 length equals 15 residues. CDR1 MNHNY and CDR2 SVGAGI come from the germline V gene (reference sequence). CDR3: CASSARGISNQPQHF. The CDR3, as DNA: TGTGCCAGCAGTGCCCGGGGGATAAGCAATCAGCCCCAGCATTTT.

CDR3 sequence (DNA): TGTGCCTCCCAAGCTCCCAGACAGGGAAATCAGCCCCAGCATTTT. Translated, it gives CASQAPRQGNQPQHF. The chain uses TRBV6-1 and TRBJ1-5; 7 bases align to TRBD1. Looked up from germline, CDR1 is MNHNS and CDR2 is SASEGT. The CDR3 length is 15 residues. The V and J ends lost 11 bases and 4 bases, in that order; junction bases with no gene match: 14.